This T cell receptor beta chain emerged from a study of CD8 T cells in Susac syndrome. It was with random hexamers that about 0.45 to 1 ug RNA was reverse transcribed. Across 54 Vbeta and 13 Jbeta, TCR beta CDR3 was amplified with immunoSEQ multiplex PCR. MiXCR, run by TCRdb on the immunoSEQ multiplex PCR reads, gives a single entry per CDR3 protein. Of around 170,000 distinct CDR3 sequences listed, about 95% are singletons. CD8+ and CD4+ T cells circulating in blood were sequenced for TCR beta. In its sample, this clonotype was seen once. Antigen unknown. Broader study findings: It was acknowledged in the study that the number of individuals who were included in its TCR sequencing and HLA analysis was relatively small.

The CDR3 has 14 residues. Germline loops: CDR1 MNHEY, CDR2 SMNVEV (reference sequence). V was pared by 8 bases and J by 2 bases, with 4 bases of the junction left unmatched. Sequencing input: CD8+ T cells from PBMCs. The clonotype was recovered from a human donor with multiple sclerosis. The chain recombines TRBV27 with TRBJ2-1; 9 bases are shared with TRBD2. CDR3: CASSTSGTYNEQFF. DNA for the CDR3: TGTGCCAGCTCGACTAGCGGAACCTACAATGAGCAGTTCTTC.